These 6 T cell receptor beta chains came from one sample sequenced in a study of OX40 agonist ivuxolimab in advanced cancers. This table comes from immunoSEQ multiplex PCR, and its TCRdb copy is limited to in-frame clones, with some not included. The sample consists of fewer than 85,000 clones, roughly 90% of them appearing once. Sample: CD4+ or CD8+ T cells sorted from blood, taken in a trial of the OX40 agonist ivuxolimab. Receptors were obtained from an adult with an advanced solid tumor such as melanoma, head and neck, liver or kidney cancer.

The chain links TRBV27 to TRBJ2-2; D possibly uses TRBD1 or TRBD2 (7 bases each). V was cut by 4 bases and J by 3 bases, with 24 bases left in between. The V gene's germline CDR1 is MNHEY and CDR2 SMNVEV (reference sequence). There are 19 residues in the CDR3. The CDR3 sequence is CASSSSGGTAESDTGELFF. DNA for the CDR3: TGTGCCAGCAGTTCGTCCGGGGGGACAGCCGAATCGGACACCGGGGAGCTGTTTTTT.

In DNA, the CDR3 is TGTGCCAGCAGCCCACCTCCCGGCGGAAGGGGCCGCCCCTCCGGCTACACCTTC. Translating gives CASSPPPGGRGRPSGYTF. V gene TRBV9 combines with J gene TRBJ1-2, with D perhaps matching TRBD1 (5 bases). The germline CDR1 and CDR2 sequences are SGDLS and YYNGEE. V lost 4 bases and J 8 bases, leaving 30 bases between the germline ends. There are 18 residues in the CDR3.

J is TRBJ2-7 and V is TRBV19, with a possible D match to TRBD1 (6 bases). CDR3 size: 14 residues. V was clipped by 1 base and J by 4 bases, with 11 bases between them. Per the germline V gene, CDR1 is LNHDA and CDR2 is SQIVND (reference sequence). As DNA, the CDR3 is TGTGCCAGTAGTATAGGGACAGAAGCTTACGAGCAGTACTTC. Translated: CASSIGTEAYEQYF.

The chain has TRBV5-6 and TRBJ2-7; TRBD2 agrees at 8 bases. Germline CDR1 is SGHDT and CDR2 is YYEEEE. This CDR3 contains 14 residues. V lost 2 bases, J lost 5 bases, and 6 bases stayed unmatched. The DNA of the CDR3 is TGTGCCAGCAGCTTAGCGGGGGCAAAGGACGAGCAGTACTTC. It yields the protein CASSLAGAKDEQYF. The full variable domain, in which reference TRBV5-6 and TRBJ2-7 provide the parts outside the CDR3, is DAGVTQSPTHLIKTRGQQVTLRCSPKSGHDTVSWYQQALGQGPQFIFQYYEEEERQRGNFPDRFSGHQFPNYSSELNVNALLLGDSALYLCASSLAGAKDEQYFGPGTRLTVT.

The chain links TRBV18 to TRBJ1-1; D call uncertain. The V end lost 3 bases, the J end lost 3 bases, and 8 bases lay between the germline ends. The CDR3 spans 13 residues. Germline values: CDR1 KGHSH, CDR2 LQKENI. This CDR3 is CASSPVSYTEAFF. In DNA, the CDR3 is TGTGCCAGCTCACCGGTTAGCTACACTGAAGCTTTCTTT.

The chain has TRBV27 and TRBJ2-1, with D unclear. Germline V gene data show CDR1 as MNHEY and CDR2 as SMNVEV (reference sequence). The CDR3 is 15 residues long. V was pared by 3 bases and J by 0 bases, with 9 bases between. The CDR3 bases are TGTGCCAGCAGTTTGATCGGTGGCTCCTACAATGAGCAGTTCTTC. Translated, it gives CASSLIGGSYNEQFF.